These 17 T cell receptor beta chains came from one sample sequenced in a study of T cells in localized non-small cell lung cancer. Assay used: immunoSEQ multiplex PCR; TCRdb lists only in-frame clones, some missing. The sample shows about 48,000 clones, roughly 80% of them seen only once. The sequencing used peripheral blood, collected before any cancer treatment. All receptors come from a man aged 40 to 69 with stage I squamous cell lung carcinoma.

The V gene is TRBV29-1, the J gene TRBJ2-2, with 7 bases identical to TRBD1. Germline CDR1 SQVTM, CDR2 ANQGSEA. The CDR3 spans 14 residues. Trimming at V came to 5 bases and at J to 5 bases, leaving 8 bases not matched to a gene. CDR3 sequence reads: CSVSNRGDTGELFF. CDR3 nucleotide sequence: TGCAGCGTTTCGAACAGGGGTGATACCGGGGAGCTGTTTTTT.

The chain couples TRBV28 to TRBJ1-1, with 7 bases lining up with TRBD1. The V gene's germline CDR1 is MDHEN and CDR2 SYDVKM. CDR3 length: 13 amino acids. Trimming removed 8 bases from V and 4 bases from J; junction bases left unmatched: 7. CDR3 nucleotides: TGTGCCAGCCCCAGGACAGGCAGCACTGAAGCTTTCTTT. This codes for CASPRTGSTEAFF.

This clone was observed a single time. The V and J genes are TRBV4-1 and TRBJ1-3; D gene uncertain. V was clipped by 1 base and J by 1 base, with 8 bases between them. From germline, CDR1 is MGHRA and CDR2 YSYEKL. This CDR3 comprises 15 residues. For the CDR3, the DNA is TGCGCCAGCAGCCAAGGGGCCCAGTCTGGAAACACCATATATTTT. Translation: CASSQGAQSGNTIYF.

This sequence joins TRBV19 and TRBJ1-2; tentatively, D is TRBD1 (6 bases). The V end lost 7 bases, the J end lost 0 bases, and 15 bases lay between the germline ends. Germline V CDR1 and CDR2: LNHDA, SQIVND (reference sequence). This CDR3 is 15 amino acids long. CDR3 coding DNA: TGTGCCAGTACCCTGGGACACACTACTAACTATGGCTACACCTTC. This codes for CASTLGHTTNYGYTF.

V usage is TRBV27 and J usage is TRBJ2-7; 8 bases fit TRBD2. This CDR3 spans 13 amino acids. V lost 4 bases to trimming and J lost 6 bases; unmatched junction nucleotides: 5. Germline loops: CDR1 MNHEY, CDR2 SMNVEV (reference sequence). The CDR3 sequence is CASSSRGGGEQYF. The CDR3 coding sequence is TGTGCCAGCAGTTCCCGGGGGGGAGGCGAGCAGTACTTC.

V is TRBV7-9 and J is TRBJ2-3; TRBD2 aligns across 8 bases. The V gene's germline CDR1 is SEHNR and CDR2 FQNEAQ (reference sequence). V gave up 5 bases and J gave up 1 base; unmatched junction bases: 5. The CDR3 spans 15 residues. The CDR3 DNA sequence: TGTGCCAGCAGCCCCCCGGGACTAGGCACAGATACGCAGTATTTT. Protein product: CASSPPGLGTDTQYF. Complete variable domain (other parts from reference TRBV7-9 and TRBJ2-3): DTGVSQNPRHKITKRGQNVTFRCDPISEHNRLYWYRQTLGQGPEFLTYFQNEAQLEKSRLLSDRFSAERPKGSFSTLEIQRTEQGDSAMYLCASSPPGLGTDTQYFGPGTRLTVL.

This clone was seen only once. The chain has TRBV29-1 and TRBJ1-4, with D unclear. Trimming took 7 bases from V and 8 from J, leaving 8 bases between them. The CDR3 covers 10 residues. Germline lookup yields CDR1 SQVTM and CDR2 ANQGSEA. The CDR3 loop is CSAANEKLFF. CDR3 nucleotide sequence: TGCAGCGCGGCGAACGAAAAACTGTTTTTT.

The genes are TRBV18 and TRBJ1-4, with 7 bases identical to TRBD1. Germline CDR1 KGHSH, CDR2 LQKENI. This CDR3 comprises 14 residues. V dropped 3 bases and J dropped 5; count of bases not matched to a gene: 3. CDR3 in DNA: TGTGCCAGCTCACCCGGGACAGTCAATGAAAAACTGTTTTTT. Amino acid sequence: CASSPGTVNEKLFF.

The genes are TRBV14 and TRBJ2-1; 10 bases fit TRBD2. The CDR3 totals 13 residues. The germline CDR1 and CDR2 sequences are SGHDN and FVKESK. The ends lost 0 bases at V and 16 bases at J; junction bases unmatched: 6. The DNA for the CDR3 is TGTGCCAGCAGCCAAGATCCTAGCGGGAGACCTTTCTTC. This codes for CASSQDPSGRPFF.

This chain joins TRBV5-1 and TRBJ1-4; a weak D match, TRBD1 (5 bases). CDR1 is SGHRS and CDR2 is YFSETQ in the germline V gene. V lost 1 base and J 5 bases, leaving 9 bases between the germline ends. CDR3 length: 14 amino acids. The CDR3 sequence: CASSLSGLNEKLFF. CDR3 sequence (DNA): TGCGCCAGCAGCTTGTCAGGGCTAAATGAAAAACTGTTTTTT. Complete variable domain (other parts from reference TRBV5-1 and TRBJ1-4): KAGVTQTPRYLIKTRGQQVTLSCSPISGHRSVSWYQQTPGQGLQFLFEYFSETQRNKGNFPGRFSGRQFSNSRSEMNVSTLELGDSALYLCASSLSGLNEKLFFGSGTQLSVL.

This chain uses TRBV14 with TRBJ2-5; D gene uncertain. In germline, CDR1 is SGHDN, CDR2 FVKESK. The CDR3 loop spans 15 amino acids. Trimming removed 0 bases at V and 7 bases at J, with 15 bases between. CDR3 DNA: TGTGCCAGCAGCCAAGAGGGAAAAAGCCCGGTGACCCAGTACTTC. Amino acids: CASSQEGKSPVTQYF.

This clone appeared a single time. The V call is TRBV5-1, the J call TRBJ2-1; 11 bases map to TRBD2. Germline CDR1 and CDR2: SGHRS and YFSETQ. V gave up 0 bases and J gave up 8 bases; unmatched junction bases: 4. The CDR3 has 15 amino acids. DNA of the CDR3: TGCGCCAGCAGCTTGGCGGCTAGCGGGGGGTATGAGCAGTTCTTC. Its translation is CASSLAASGGYEQFF.

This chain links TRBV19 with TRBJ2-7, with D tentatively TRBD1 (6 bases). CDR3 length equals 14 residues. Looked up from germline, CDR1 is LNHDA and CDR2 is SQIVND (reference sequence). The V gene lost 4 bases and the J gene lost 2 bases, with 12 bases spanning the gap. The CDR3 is CASSTGTHPYEQYF. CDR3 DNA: TGTGCCAGTAGTACAGGGACACATCCCTACGAGCAGTACTTC. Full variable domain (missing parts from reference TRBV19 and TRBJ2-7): DGGITQSPKYLFRKEGQNVTLSCEQNLNHDAMYWYRQDPGQGLRLIYYSQIVNDFQKGDIAEGYSVSREKKESFPLTVTSAQKNPTAFYLCASSTGTHPYEQYFGPGTRLTVT.

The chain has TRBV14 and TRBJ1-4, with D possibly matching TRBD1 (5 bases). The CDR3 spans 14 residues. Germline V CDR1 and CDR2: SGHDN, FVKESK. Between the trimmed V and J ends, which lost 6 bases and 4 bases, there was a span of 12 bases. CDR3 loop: CASSLQGHNEKLFF. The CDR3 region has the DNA TGTGCCAGCAGTCTGCAGGGTCATAATGAAAAACTGTTTTTT.

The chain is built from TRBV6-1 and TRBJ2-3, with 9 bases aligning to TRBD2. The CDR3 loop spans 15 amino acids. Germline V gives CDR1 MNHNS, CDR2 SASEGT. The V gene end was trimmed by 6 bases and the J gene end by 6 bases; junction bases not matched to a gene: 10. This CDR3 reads CASRSGGGAGDTQYF. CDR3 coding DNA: TGTGCCAGCAGGTCCGGCGGGGGGGCCGGGGATACGCAGTATTTT.

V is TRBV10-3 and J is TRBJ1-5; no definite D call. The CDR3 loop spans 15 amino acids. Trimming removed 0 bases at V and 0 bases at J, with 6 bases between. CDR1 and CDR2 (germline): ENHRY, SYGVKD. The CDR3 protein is CAISESEFSNQPQHF. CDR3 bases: TGTGCCATCAGTGAGTCAGAGTTTAGCAATCAGCCCCAGCATTTT.

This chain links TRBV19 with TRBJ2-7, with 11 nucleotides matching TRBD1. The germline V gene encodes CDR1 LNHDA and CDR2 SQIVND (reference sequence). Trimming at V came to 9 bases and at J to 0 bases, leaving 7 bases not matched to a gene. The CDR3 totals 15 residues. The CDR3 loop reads CASRTGGVGSYEQYF. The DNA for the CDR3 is TGTGCCAGCAGGACAGGGGGCGTTGGCTCCTACGAGCAGTACTTC.